The 29 T cell receptor beta chains given below trace back to one sample, sequenced in a study of beta chain features in type 1 diabetes. Sequencing targeted expressed TCRB transcripts, as all isolated RNA had been reverse transcribed. The table came from immunoSEQ multiplex PCR; TCRdb's copy has only in-frame clones and leaves some out. The sample holds fewer than 500,000 clones, 14% seen once. The sequenced sample was naive CD4+ T cells from blood. The receptors were sampled from a man younger than 40 in good health.

This clone was counted a few times. The gene calls are TRBV29-1 and TRBJ1-2; 7 bases line up with TRBD1. The CDR3 length is 12 residues. V dropped 8 bases and J dropped 6; count of bases not matched to a gene: 9. Germline loops: CDR1 SQVTM, CDR2 ANQGSEA. For the CDR3, the DNA is TGCAGCTCGAGGGCAGGGGGTGATGGCTACACCTTC. Protein product: CSSRAGGDGYTF.

The chain is built from TRBV30 and TRBJ1-3; D is unresolved. The germline V and J ends were trimmed by 4 bases and 0 bases, with 13 bases remaining between them. The length of the CDR3 is 15 residues. Germline CDR1 GTSNPN, CDR2 SVGIG (reference sequence). This CDR3 is CAWIANTFSGNTIYF. CDR3 sequence (DNA): TGTGCCTGGATTGCCAACACCTTCTCTGGAAACACCATATATTTT.

V usage is TRBV9 and J usage is TRBJ2-6, with D unresolved. The CDR3 totals 15 residues. Germline V gene sequence: CDR1 SGDLS, CDR2 YYNGEE. Between the trimmed V and J ends, which lost 4 bases and 0 bases, there was a span of 8 bases. CDR3 loop: CASSPLSSGANVLTF. The CDR3 bases are TGTGCCAGCAGCCCCCTGAGCTCTGGGGCCAACGTCCTGACTTTC.

This clone was counted only a few times. The chain combines TRBV10-3 with TRBJ2-6; possibly TRBD1 for D (6 bases). Per the germline V gene, CDR1 is ENHRY and CDR2 is SYGVKD. V was trimmed by 3 bases and J by 0 bases, leaving 6 bases between them. The CDR3 totals 15 residues. CDR3 coding DNA: TGTGCCATCAGTGAACAGGGCTCTGGGGCCAACGTCCTGACTTTC. It yields the protein CAISEQGSGANVLTF.

This clone has only a few counts. The chain recombines TRBV29-1 with TRBJ2-2; D ambiguous. The CDR3 is 13 residues long. Germline V gene data show CDR1 as SQVTM and CDR2 as ANQGSEA. The ends were cut back, 6 bases at V and 2 bases at J, with 10 bases in the middle. The CDR3 is CSVFRLNTGELFF. DNA of the CDR3: TGCAGCGTCTTTCGCCTAAACACCGGGGAGCTGTTTTTT.

V is TRBV7-6 and J is TRBJ1-6; 8 positions match TRBD1. Germline V gives CDR1 SGHVS, CDR2 FNYEAQ. This CDR3 has 15 amino acids. The V segment lost 5 bases and the J segment 8 bases; nucleotides outside the gene matches: 8. The chain's CDR3 is CASSPRQGSDSPLHF. CDR3 in DNA: TGTGCCAGCAGCCCCCGACAGGGGAGTGATTCACCCCTCCACTTT.

As concerns this clone: This specimen includes other DNA sequences encoding the same CDR3. V is TRBV18 and J is TRBJ1-1; D ambiguous. The V end was cut by 1 base, the J end by 0 bases, with 6 bases between. Germline V gene lookup returns CDR1 KGHSH and CDR2 LQKENI. This CDR3 spans 14 amino acids. CDR3 coding DNA: TGTGCCAGCTCACCACTCGCGGTGAACACTGAAGCTTTCTTT. Translation gives CASSPLAVNTEAFF.

This clone has just a few counts. This chain connects TRBV21-1 to TRBJ2-7; the table calls TRBD1, which could not be checked here. TRBV21-1 is assigned pseudogene status. The CDR3 loop spans 13 amino acids. In nucleotides, the CDR3 is TGTGCCAGACGGACAGGCAGCCCCTACGAGCAGTACGTC. It yields the protein CARRTGSPYEQYV.

V is TRBV7-2 and J is TRBJ2-1; possible D gene TRBD2, 6 bases. Germline CDR1 reads SGHTA; CDR2 reads FQGNSA. Trimming stripped 4 bases from V and 3 bases from J, with 10 bases between. This CDR3 has 14 residues. The CDR3 reads CASSSGLYYNEQFF. The CDR3 DNA sequence: TGTGCCAGCAGCTCGGGACTGTACTACAATGAGCAGTTCTTC. The full variable domain, its missing parts supplied by reference TRBV7-2 and TRBJ2-1, is GAGVSQSPSNKVTEKGKDVELRCDPISGHTALYWYRQSLGQGLEFLIYFQGNSAPDKSGLPSDRFSAERTGGSVSTLTIQRTQQEDSAVYLCASSSGLYYNEQFFGPGTRLTVL.

In this sample, this clone turned up a few times. DNA for the CDR3: TGTGCCAGCAGCGGTCCGGCAAGTCTCAACGAGCAGTACTTC. Its protein is CASSGPASLNEQYF. The chain links TRBV7-8 to TRBJ2-7; D remains unclear. There are 14 residues in the CDR3. The V end was cut by 5 bases, the J end by 5 bases, with 16 bases between. Germline V lookup: CDR1 SGHVS, CDR2 FQNEAQ.

This clone was seen a handful of times. The rearrangement uses TRBV13 and TRBJ2-3; D unresolved. The CDR3 runs to 13 residues. Germline CDR1 PRHDT, CDR2 FYEKMQ (reference sequence). The V gene lost 4 bases and the J gene lost 2 bases, with 7 bases spanning the gap. The DNA for the CDR3 is TGTGCCAGCAGCTCACTCTCCACAGATACGCAGTATTTT. It specifies CASSSLSTDTQYF. The full variable domain, rest sourced from reference TRBV13 and TRBJ2-3, is AAGVIQSPRHLIKEKRETATLKCYPIPRHDTVYWYQQGPGQDPQFLISFYEKMQSDKGSIPDRFSAQQFSDYHSELNMSSLELGDSALYFCASSSLSTDTQYFGPGTRLTVL.

CDR3 sequence reads: CASSRDRDNGYTF. CDR3 nucleotides: TGTGCCAGCAGCCGGGACAGGGATAATGGCTACACCTTC. The V gene is TRBV7-2, the J gene TRBJ1-2, with 9 bases lining up with TRBD1. The CDR3 spans 13 residues. V dropped 5 bases and J dropped 6; count of bases not matched to a gene: 4. Germline V gives CDR1 SGHTA, CDR2 FQGNSA.

As regards this clone: The identical CDR3 is also encoded by other nucleotide sequences in the sample. The chain joins TRBV9 to TRBJ2-1; a possible D gene is TRBD1 (5 bases). The CDR3 consists of 14 residues. The ends were cut back, 0 bases at V and 2 bases at J, with 6 bases in the middle. The germline V gene encodes CDR1 SGDLS and CDR2 YYNGEE. CDR3 amino acids: CASSVGGTYNEQFF. In nucleotides, the CDR3 is TGTGCCAGCAGCGTAGGGGGCACCTACAATGAGCAGTTCTTC.

This clone was counted only a few times. This chain uses TRBV7-2 with TRBJ1-1, with 10 nucleotides matching TRBD1. Germline V gene data show CDR1 as SGHTA and CDR2 as FQGNSA. Losses at the gene ends were 5 bases for V and 11 bases for J; bases not matched to a gene: 5. The length of the CDR3 is 12 residues. The CDR3, as DNA: TGTGCCAGCAGCAGACAGGGGGCATTGGCTTTCTTT. It codes for CASSRQGALAFF.

The chain couples TRBV29-1 to TRBJ1-1; tentatively, D is TRBD1 (6 bases). V was clipped by 4 bases and J by 0 bases, with 12 bases between them. Germline V lookup: CDR1 SQVTM, CDR2 ANQGSEA. The CDR3 runs to 14 residues. This CDR3 is CSVVRWDMNTEAFF. CDR3 nucleotide sequence: TGCAGCGTTGTTAGATGGGACATGAACACTGAAGCTTTCTTT.

In this sample, this clone turned up a few times. The rearrangement links TRBV27 to TRBJ2-5; D may be TRBD2 (6 bases). The CDR3 is 12 residues long. V was cut by 6 bases and J by 7 bases, with 12 bases left in between. CDR1 and CDR2 from the germline V gene are MNHEY and SMNVEV (reference sequence). The CDR3 DNA sequence: TGTGCCAGCAGGGGGGGATTCGGGACCCAGTACTTC. Residues: CASRGGFGTQYF.

The table lists this clone with a few counts. The rearrangement uses TRBV2 and TRBJ2-5; 8 bases are a match to TRBD1. This CDR3 comprises 15 residues. Germline loops: CDR1 SNHLY, CDR2 FYNNEI. V shed 3 bases, J shed 9 bases, and the junction held 12 bases outside the gene matches. The CDR3 spells CASSDGSGQGISQYF. CDR3 nucleotide sequence: TGTGCCAGCAGTGACGGATCAGGACAGGGAATTTCCCAGTACTTC. Variable domain in full (rest from reference TRBV2 and TRBJ2-5): EPEVTQTPSHQVTQMGQEVILRCVPISNHLYFYWYRQILGQKVEFLVSFYNNEISEKSEIFDDQFSVERPDGSNFTLKIRSTKLEDSAMYFCASSDGSGQGISQYFGPGTRLLVL.

This clone has only a few counts. J is TRBJ1-3 and V is TRBV4-1; 8 nucleotides match TRBD1. The length of the CDR3 is 15 residues. V lost 4 bases to trimming and J lost 0 bases; unmatched junction nucleotides: 2. CDR1 MGHRA and CDR2 YSYEKL come from the germline V gene. This CDR3 reads CASSPGTGSGNTIYF. CDR3 in DNA: TGCGCCAGCAGCCCGGGGACAGGCTCTGGAAACACCATATATTTT.

This clone was picked up a small number of times. The chain employs TRBV2 and TRBJ1-4, with TRBD1 identical over 10 bases. The CDR3 contains 15 residues. Trimming cost V 6 bases and J 7 bases; bases outside gene matches: 8. CDR1 and CDR2 from the germline V gene are SNHLY and FYNNEI. In DNA form, the CDR3 reads TGTGCCAGCAGAAGACAGGGGGCGGCAGCTGAAAAACTGTTTTTT. Its translation: CASRRQGAAAEKLFF.

This clone was seen only a few times. The chain links TRBV10-3 to TRBJ2-2; D uncertain. Germline V gives CDR1 ENHRY, CDR2 SYGVKD. The CDR3 has 12 amino acids. Trimming left V 5 bases short and J 2 bases short, with 3 bases between. DNA of the CDR3: TGTGCCATCAGTTCTAACACCGGGGAGCTGTTTTTT. Encoded protein: CAISSNTGELFF.

This clone was counted only a few times. The chain carries TRBV9 and TRBJ2-3; D gene ambiguous. This CDR3 region has 15 residues. Germline lookup yields CDR1 SGDLS and CDR2 YYNGEE. Trimming removed 1 base from V and 2 bases from J, with 11 bases in between. As DNA, the CDR3 is TGTGCCAGCAGCGTAATCGGCGCGACCACAGATACGCAGTATTTT. Amino acids: CASSVIGATTDTQYF.

V usage is TRBV30 and J usage is TRBJ1-6; TRBD1 agrees at 8 bases. V lost 5 bases and J lost 6; bases outside the gene matches: 3. The CDR3 has 13 amino acids. Germline CDR1 reads GTSNPN; CDR2 reads SVGIG (reference sequence). CDR3 residues: CAWQGAVNSPLHF. The CDR3 DNA reads as TGTGCCTGGCAGGGGGCGGTTAATTCACCCCTCCACTTT. Drawing the rest from reference TRBV30 and TRBJ1-6, the complete variable domain is SQTIHQWPATLVQPVGSPLSLECTVEGTSNPNLYWYRQAAGRGLQLLFYSVGIGQISSEVPQNLSASRPQDRQFILSSKKLLLSDSGFYLCAWQGAVNSPLHFGNGTRLTVT.

The sample holds a few counts of this clone. V gene TRBV11-2 combines with J gene TRBJ2-4, with 11 bases matching TRBD1. This CDR3 has 13 amino acids. V lost 7 bases, J lost 6 bases, and 2 bases stayed unmatched. Germline V gene sequence: CDR1 SGHAT, CDR2 FQNNGV. The CDR3 here is CASTGTGGNIQYF. The CDR3 bases are TGTGCCAGCACCGGGACAGGGGGAAACATTCAGTACTTC.

The V and J genes are TRBV5-1 and TRBJ2-3, with 11 nucleotides matching TRBD2. This CDR3 comprises 16 residues. J was trimmed by 1 base and V by 6 bases; bases with no gene match: 7. The germline CDR1 and CDR2 sequences are SGHRS and YFSETQ. The CDR3 spells CASTASGGRGTDTQYF. CDR3 DNA sequence: TGCGCCAGCACCGCTAGCGGGGGGCGCGGCACAGATACGCAGTATTTT.

A few counts support this clone. The J gene is TRBJ2-7, the V gene TRBV7-2; D not certain. This CDR3 contains 13 residues. The V gene lost 3 bases and the J gene lost 0 bases, with 6 bases spanning the gap. Germline V lookup: CDR1 SGHTA, CDR2 FQGNSA. Here the CDR3 DNA reads TGTGCCAGCAGCTTCTCCGTCTCCTACGAGCAGTACTTC. Its translation: CASSFSVSYEQYF.

This chain joins TRBV12-5 and TRBJ2-3; a possible D gene is TRBD2 (6 bases). V lost 7 bases to trimming and J lost 2 bases, with 10 bases between them. This CDR3 contains 13 residues. The germline CDR1 and CDR2 sequences are LGHNT and FRNRAP. Here the CDR3 reads CASVAGTTDTQYF. The CDR3 coding sequence is TGTGCTAGTGTGGCGGGGACCACAGATACGCAGTATTTT.

The sample holds a few counts of this clone. CDR3 in amino acids: CASSPARVNEAFF. The DNA of the CDR3 is TGTGCCAGCTCACCGGCGAGGGTGAATGAAGCTTTCTTT. V is TRBV18 and J is TRBJ1-1; D unresolved. Trimming removed 3 bases at V and 7 bases at J, with 12 bases between. The CDR3 runs to 13 residues. Germline CDR1 is KGHSH and CDR2 is LQKENI.

This chain uses TRBV23-1 with TRBJ2-1; 15 positions agree with TRBD2. TRBV23-1 belongs to the ORF category, with a function that is uncertain. This CDR3 has 17 residues. V lost 9 bases, J lost 0 bases, and 6 bases stayed unmatched. CDR3 loop: CARGGTSGRISYNEQFF. The CDR3 region has the DNA TGCGCCAGAGGCGGGACTAGCGGGAGGATCTCCTACAATGAGCAGTTCTTC.

The sample holds a few counts of this clone. This sequence joins TRBV10-3 and TRBJ2-1; D is tentatively TRBD1 or TRBD2 (5 bases each). The CDR3 length is 12 residues. V lost 8 bases to trimming and J lost 5 bases, with 10 bases between them. Per germline, CDR1 ENHRY and CDR2 SYGVKD. CDR3 region: CAIAGSDNEQFF. DNA for the CDR3: TGTGCCATCGCAGGGAGTGACAATGAGCAGTTCTTC.